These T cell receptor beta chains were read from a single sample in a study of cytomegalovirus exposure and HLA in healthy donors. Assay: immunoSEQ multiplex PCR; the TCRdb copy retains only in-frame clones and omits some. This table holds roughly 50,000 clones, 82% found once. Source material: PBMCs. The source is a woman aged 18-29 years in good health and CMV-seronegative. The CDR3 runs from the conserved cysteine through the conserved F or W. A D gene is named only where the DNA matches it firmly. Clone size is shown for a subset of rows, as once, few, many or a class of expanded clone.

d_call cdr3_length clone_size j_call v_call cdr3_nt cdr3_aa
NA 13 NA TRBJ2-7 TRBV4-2 TGTGCCAGCAGCCCGACTAGATCGGGCGAGCAGTACTTC CASSPTRSGEQYF
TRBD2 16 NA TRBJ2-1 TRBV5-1 TGCGCCAGCAGCTTGGGATCTAGCGGGAGCGACAATGAGCAGTTCTTC CASSLGSSGSDNEQFF
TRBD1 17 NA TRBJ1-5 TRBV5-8 TGTGCCAGCAGCTTGGACAGGGGGCCCGGCAGCAATCAGCCCCAGCATTTT CASSLDRGPGSNQPQHF
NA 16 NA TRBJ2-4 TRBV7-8 TGTGCCACCACCGCAGGTGACAGTGTAGCCAAAAACATTCAGTACTTC CATTAGDSVAKNIQYF
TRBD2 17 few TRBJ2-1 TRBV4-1 TGCGCCAGCAGCCAAGGCACTAGCGGGAGCTCCTACAATGAGCAGTTCTTC CASSQGTSGSSYNEQFF
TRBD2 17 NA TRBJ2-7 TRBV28 TGTGCCAGCAGTTTCCCCAGGACTAGCGGGGCAACCTACGAGCAGTACTTC CASSFPRTSGATYEQYF
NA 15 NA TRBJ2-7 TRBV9 TGTGCCAGCAGCGTAAGTGACAGCCGATCCTACGAGCAGTACTTC CASSVSDSRSYEQYF
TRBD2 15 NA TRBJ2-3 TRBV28 TGTGCCAGCAGCCCCGGCCGGACTAGGGCTGATACGCAGTATTTT CASSPGRTRADTQYF
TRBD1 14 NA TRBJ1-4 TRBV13 TGTGCCAGCAGCTTGGGACAGGGTGGTGAAAAACTGTTTTTT CASSLGQGGEKLFF
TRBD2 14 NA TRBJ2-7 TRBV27 TGTGCCAGCAGCATCCGGCGGGAGAACCACGAGCAGTACTTC CASSIRRENHEQYF
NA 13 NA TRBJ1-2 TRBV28 TGTGCCAGCAGTTTAGGCGGGTACTATGGCTACACCTTC CASSLGGYYGYTF
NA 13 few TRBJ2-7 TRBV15 TGTGCCACCAGCACGACCGGGGATGGCGAGCAGTACTTC CATSTTGDGEQYF
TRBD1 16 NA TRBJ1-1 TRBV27 TGTGCCAGCAGTCCGACGACAGGGGGCAGTTACACTGAAGCTTTCTTT CASSPTTGGSYTEAFF